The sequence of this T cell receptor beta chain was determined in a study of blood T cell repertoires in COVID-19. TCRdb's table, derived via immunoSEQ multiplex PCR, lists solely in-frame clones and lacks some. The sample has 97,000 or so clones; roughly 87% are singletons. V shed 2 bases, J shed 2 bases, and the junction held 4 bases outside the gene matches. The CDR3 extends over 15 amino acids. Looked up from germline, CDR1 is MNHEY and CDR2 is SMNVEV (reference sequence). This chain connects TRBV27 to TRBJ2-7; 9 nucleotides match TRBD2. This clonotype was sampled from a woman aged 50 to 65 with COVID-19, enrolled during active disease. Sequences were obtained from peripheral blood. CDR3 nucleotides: TGTGCCAGCAGTTTAGGGCTAGCGGGGACCTACGAGCAGTACTTC. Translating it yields CASSLGLAGTYEQYF.